The rows below give T cell receptor beta chains drawn from one sample of a study of post-analysis software for immune sequencing data. Each CDR3 protein gets one entry after TCRdb re-called the PCR reads with MiXCR. This sample has hundreds of thousands of distinct CDR3 sequences, with roughly 27% found just once. The sequencing input was blood. The origin of the receptors is a girl between 10 and 17 years old with multiple sclerosis. The CDR3 runs from the conserved cysteine through the conserved F or W. D genes are given only for firm matches.

D gene | V gene | CDR3 protein
TRBD2 | TRBV4-2 | CASSLGLAANNEQFF
. | TRBV29-1 | CSGKPRGPGTVANEQFF
TRBD1 | TRBV7-8 | CASSFTTGQAPLGAYEQYF
. | TRBV24-1 | CATSDGQGTRSEQYF
TRBD1 | TRBV6-5 | CASSYDRVYNEQFF
. | TRBV7-9 | CASSPPQGFNGYTF
. | TRBV25-1 | CASSEGPNSYEQYF
TRBD2 | TRBV6-5 | CASSYSDSTGTSGSGQETQYF
. | TRBV29-1 | CSADTLDRYNGYTF
. | TRBV29-1 | CSVEERETQYF
. | TRBV6-5 | CASTEGRGAPPIAFF
. | TRBV5-1 | CASSSPTGLDTQYF
TRBD2 | TRBV20-1 | CSAEGRGVPYNEQFF
TRBD2 | TRBV20-1 | CSARTSGTHEQYF
. | TRBV20-1 | CSARATGAFSYNEQFF
. | TRBV7-2 | CASSLALAGGWGDTQYF
TRBD1 | TRBV5-6 | CASRPGTGVFEQFF
. | TRBV7-2 | CASSHLNYDEQFF
. | TRBV28 | CASSSISPPDTQYF
TRBD1 | TRBV20-1 | CSAPYPQDRVYGYTF
. | TRBV7-9 | CASSPRRLEAFF
TRBD1 | TRBV5-1 | CASSPGGQGLGYTF
TRBD1 | TRBV10-3 | CAISESGQALEEAFF
TRBD2 | TRBV4-3 | CASSQITSGSGEQFF
TRBD1 | TRBV20-1 | CSAGTAFTDTQYF
. | TRBV7-2 | CASSPPDFYVEQYF
. | TRBV9 | CASSPETGGAEAFF